Given below is one T cell receptor (beta chain) in context. Germline CDR1 and CDR2: MNHNS and SASEGT. The V gene lost 7 bases and the J gene lost 3 bases, with 12 bases spanning the gap. The CDR3 extends over 13 amino acids. Time point denoted: healthy volunteer bleed at 2 weeks. Total RNA extraction was carried out from unfractionated whole blood. The data belong to a study of human T cells and chemical hapten exposure. In the original analysis: The number of TCRs in each sample had a median of about 95,000 and spanned roughly 23,224 to 750,000. TCRdb fed the RACE reads into MiXCR, producing one record per CDR3 protein. It is TCRdb's table, rather than the study itself, that gives the V and J calls and clone size. Among just over 90,000 distinct CDR3 sequences listed, over 8% were seen once.

The chain has TRBV6-1 and TRBJ1-1; the D gene is possibly TRBD1 (5 bases). The TCR comes from a female donor in good health. Some clones in this sample may be carry-over from other donors' samples. Input material: whole blood. In DNA, the CDR3 is TGTGCCAGCATCTATGACAGAGACACTGAAGCTTTCTTT. It codes for CASIYDRDTEAFF.